The 30 T cell receptor beta chains given below trace back to one sample, sequenced in a study of early T cells in non-severe SARS-CoV-2 infection. Via MiXCR, TCRdb re-called the 5' RACE reads, giving one row per CDR3 protein. The data contain more than 80,000 distinct CDR3 sequences, around 15% of them singletons. Specimen: whole blood. These TCRs come from an adult who was a healthcare worker with PCR-confirmed SARS-CoV-2 infection or an uninfected control (not recorded which).

Points on this clonotype: The germline gene is not matched at one end of the junction; a read error may be the cause. The chain recombines TRBV5-1 with TRBJ2-5, with D possibly being TRBD2 (5 bases). There are 16 residues in the CDR3. The germline V gene encodes CDR1 SGHRS and CDR2 YFSETQ. The CDR3 here is CASSLGPSRMGETKYF. The CDR3 DNA follows: TGCGCCAGCAGCTTGGGACCGTCGAGGATGGGAGAGACCAAGTACTTC.

This chain connects TRBV28 to TRBJ2-3; 10 nucleotides align to TRBD2. Trimming took 3 bases from V and 2 from J; bases not matched to a gene: 8. The CDR3 consists of 17 residues. CDR1 is MDHEN, CDR2 SYDVKM, per germline. CDR3 loop: CASSFLSSGGDTDTQYF. The CDR3 DNA sequence: TGTGCCAGCAGTTTCTTATCAAGCGGGGGGGACACAGATACGCAGTATTTT. The full variable domain, completed using reference TRBV28 and TRBJ2-3, is DVKVTQSSRYLVKRTGEKVFLECVQDMDHENMFWYRQDPGLGLRLIYFSYDVKMKEKGDIPEGYSVSREKKERFSLILESASTNQTSMYLCASSFLSSGGDTDTQYFGPGTRLTVL.

This clonotype was observed many times. This sequence joins TRBV7-3 and TRBJ2-3; 7 bases are shared with TRBD1. The germline CDR1 and CDR2 sequences are SGHTA and FQGTGA. J lost 2 bases, V lost 7 bases, and 9 bases had no gene match. The CDR3 sequence is 15 residues long. The CDR3, as DNA: TGTGCCAGCACCCCCGGGACAGCAATCACAGATACGCAGTATTTT. It encodes CASTPGTAITDTQYF.

This clonotype was observed many times. The chain is built from TRBV7-9 and TRBJ2-5; TRBD1 aligns across 7 bases. This CDR3 spans 15 amino acids. Germline CDR1 is SEHNR and CDR2 is FQNEAQ (reference sequence). V lost 5 bases, J lost 4 bases, and 10 bases stayed unmatched. The DNA of the CDR3 is TGTGCCAGCAGCACCGAGGACAGGACGGGAGAGACCCAGTACTTC. It is translated as CASSTEDRTGETQYF. The full variable domain, with the rest looked up from reference TRBV7-9 and TRBJ2-5, is DTGVSQNPRHKITKRGQNVTFRCDPISEHNRLYWYRQTLGQGPEFLTYFQNEAQLEKSRLLSDRFSAERPKGSFSTLEIQRTEQGDSAMYLCASSTEDRTGETQYFGPGTRLLVL.

This sequence joins TRBV7-8 and TRBJ1-3; D is uncertain. Germline V CDR1 and CDR2: SGHVS, FQNEAQ. The CDR3 is 15 residues long. The ends were cut back, 2 bases at V and 4 bases at J, with 12 bases in the middle. DNA of the CDR3: TGTGCCAGCAGCTTAATACCCCGTGGGGGAAACACCATATATTTT. Amino acids: CASSLIPRGGNTIYF.

This chain joins TRBV5-6 and TRBJ1-2; unclear D gene. This CDR3 is 14 amino acids long. Germline V gives CDR1 SGHDT, CDR2 YYEEEE. V shed 0 bases and J shed 2 bases, with 8 bases lying between them. This chain's CDR3 is CASSLEQRNYGYTF. CDR3 bases: TGTGCCAGCAGCTTGGAGCAGCGGAACTATGGCTACACCTTC. The full variable domain, its missing parts supplied by reference TRBV5-6 and TRBJ1-2, is DAGVTQSPTHLIKTRGQQVTLRCSPKSGHDTVSWYQQALGQGPQFIFQYYEEEERQRGNFPDRFSGHQFPNYSSELNVNALLLGDSALYLCASSLEQRNYGYTFGSGTRLTVV.

Many counts were recorded for this clonotype. J is TRBJ1-5 and V is TRBV2; D call uncertain. CDR1 SNHLY and CDR2 FYNNEI come from the germline V gene. The CDR3 is 12 residues long. The germline V and J ends were trimmed by 5 bases and 6 bases, with 8 bases remaining between them. The CDR3 protein is CASSTHSQPQHF. For the CDR3, the DNA is TGTGCCAGCAGTACACATAGTCAGCCCCAGCATTTT.

The chain has TRBV29-1 and TRBJ2-5; D gene unclear. V was clipped by 3 bases and J by 5 bases, with 13 bases between them. The CDR3 covers 13 residues. Germline V CDR1 and CDR2: SQVTM, ANQGSEA. CDR3 sequence reads: CSVEALEGETQYF. The CDR3 region has the DNA TGCAGCGTTGAGGCCCTAGAAGGCGAGACCCAGTACTTC. The variable domain in full, with the rest retrieved from reference TRBV29-1 and TRBJ2-5, is SAVISQKPSRDICQRGTSLTIQCQVDSQVTMMFWYRQQPGQSLTLIATANQGSEATYESGFVIDKFPISRPNLTFSTLTVSNMSPEDSSIYLCSVEALEGETQYFGPGTRLLVL.

At least ten counts were recorded for this clonotype. The V gene is TRBV20-1, the J gene TRBJ1-2; D is uncertain. CDR1 and CDR2 from the germline V gene are DFQATT and SNEGSKA (reference sequence). The V end was cut by 7 bases, the J end by 8 bases, with 20 bases between. CDR3 length equals 13 residues. CDR3: CSVTSRKGEGYTF. CDR3 sequence (DNA): TGCAGTGTTACTAGCAGGAAGGGTGAGGGCTACACCTTC.

This chain connects TRBV9 to TRBJ1-6; D remains unclear. Germline V lookup: CDR1 SGDLS, CDR2 YYNGEE. The CDR3 is made up of 14 amino acids. V was cut by 1 base and J by 7 bases, with 9 bases left in between. Written as DNA, the CDR3 is TGTGCCAGCAGCGTAACAGCGGACAATTCACCCCTCCACTTT. This codes for CASSVTADNSPLHF.

This clonotype was seen a few times. The chain links TRBV4-3 to TRBJ2-3, with no clear D. Trimming cost V 0 bases and J 0 bases, with 7 bases left between them. Germline-derived CDR1 and CDR2 are LGHNA and YSLEER. The CDR3 loop spans 15 amino acids. CDR3 nucleotides: TGCGCCAGCAGCCAAGATTCCCGAAGCACAGATACGCAGTATTTT. As protein: CASSQDSRSTDTQYF.

This clonotype was observed at least ten times. This rearrangement joins TRBV27 to TRBJ2-1; 8 positions agree with TRBD2. CDR1 is MNHEY, CDR2 SMNVEV, per germline (reference sequence). This CDR3 has 18 residues. The V gene end was trimmed by 5 bases and the J gene end by 4 bases; junction bases not matched to a gene: 16. CDR3 in DNA: TGTGCCAGCAGTCCATCGACTAGGTCGGGGGGGCATTACAATGAGCAGTTCTTC. Its translation: CASSPSTRSGGHYNEQFF.

In its sample, this clonotype was seen many times. V is TRBV6-2 or TRBV6-3 and J is TRBJ2-1; 9 nucleotides line up with TRBD2. This CDR3 has 18 residues. V dropped 5 bases and J dropped 2; count of bases not matched to a gene: 13. CDR1 and CDR2 (germline): MNHEY, SVGEGT. The CDR3 nucleotides read TGTGCCAGCAGTCCCCATACGGGAGCGGGGGGCCCCTACAATGAGCAGTTCTTC. This sequence encodes CASSPHTGAGGPYNEQFF.

There are a few counts of this clonotype. The chain employs TRBV2 and TRBJ1-3, with D unclear. Deletions cut 2 bases from V and 0 bases from J, with 8 bases between. The CDR3 is made up of 15 amino acids. Germline loops: CDR1 SNHLY, CDR2 FYNNEI. CDR3: CASSEMGFSGNTIYF. The DNA of the CDR3 is TGTGCCAGCAGTGAAATGGGGTTCTCTGGAAACACCATATATTTT.

J is TRBJ1-1 and V is TRBV6-2 or TRBV6-3, with 10 bases that match TRBD1. CDR1 and CDR2 (germline): MNHEY, SVGEGT. The CDR3 is made up of 17 amino acids. J was trimmed by 3 bases and V by 2 bases; bases with no gene match: 9. The CDR3 coding sequence is TGTGCCAGCAGTTACCCGGGACAGGGGTTAGTAGACACTGAAGCTTTCTTT. Translated: CASSYPGQGLVDTEAFF.

This sequence joins TRBV12-3 or TRBV12-4 and TRBJ1-2; D is unresolved. The CDR3 spans 14 residues. V lost 3 bases to trimming and J lost 5 bases, with 13 bases between them. CDR3 sequence (DNA): TGTGCCAGCAGTTTCCGGGGAAAAAGTTATGGCTACACCTTC. This sequence encodes CASSFRGKSYGYTF.

This clonotype appeared many times. The chain employs TRBV20-1 and TRBJ1-2, with D unresolved. The CDR3 length is 16 residues. The germline CDR1 and CDR2 sequences are DFQATT and SNEGSKA (reference sequence). V lost 0 bases to trimming and J lost 0 bases, with 14 bases between them. DNA of the CDR3: TGCAGTGCTAGAGATAGAGGGCACCTTACTAACTATGGCTACACCTTC. Its translation is CSARDRGHLTNYGYTF.

This clonotype was seen repeatedly, ten times or more. CDR3 residues: CASSAHSQAPGGGNTEAFF. The DNA of the CDR3 is TGTGCCAGCAGTGCCCACAGCCAGGCCCCGGGGGGCGGGAACACTGAAGCTTTCTTT. The chain carries TRBV28 and TRBJ1-1, with D perhaps matching TRBD1 (6 bases). The CDR3 totals 19 residues. V was trimmed by 5 bases and J by 1 base, leaving 26 bases between them. CDR1 is MDHEN and CDR2 is SYDVKM in the germline V gene.

The sample holds many counts of this clonotype. The V gene is TRBV20-1, the J gene TRBJ2-5, with 7 bases identical to TRBD1. From germline, CDR1 is DFQATT and CDR2 SNEGSKA (reference sequence). The CDR3 is 15 amino acids. V dropped 3 bases and J dropped 2; count of bases not matched to a gene: 9. CDR3 sequence (DNA): TGCAGTGCTAGGACCGGTGGGACAGCACAAGAGACCCAGTACTTC. Its translation is CSARTGGTAQETQYF.

For this clonotype: A much more abundant neighbour one base away suggests this may be a read error. The chain has TRBV11-2 and TRBJ2-6; D is uncertain. The germline V gene has CDR1 SGHAT and CDR2 FQNNGV. There are 14 residues in the CDR3. V was cut by 8 bases and J by 6 bases, with 14 bases left in between. CDR3 amino acids: CASVLTAEANVLTF. The DNA of the CDR3 is TGTGCCAGCGTGCTGACTGCTGAGGCCAACGTCCTGACTTTC.

This clonotype was recorded a few times. The gene calls are TRBV5-4 and TRBJ2-7; 8 bases fit TRBD2. V was pared by 1 base and J by 2 bases, with 5 bases of the junction left unmatched. The CDR3 has 15 residues. Germline-derived CDR1 and CDR2 are SGHNT and YYREEE (reference sequence). The CDR3 reads CASSLQAGAPYEQYF. The CDR3 bases are TGTGCCAGCAGCTTGCAAGCGGGGGCTCCCTACGAGCAGTACTTC. Filled out from reference TRBV5-4 and TRBJ2-7, the complete variable domain reads ETGVTQSPTHLIKTRGQQVTLRCSSQSGHNTVSWYQQALGQGPQFIFQYYREEENGRGNFPPRFSGLQFPNYSSELNVNALELDDSALYLCASSLQAGAPYEQYFGPGTRLTVT.

The chain has TRBV5-6 and TRBJ2-1; a weak D match, TRBD1 (5 bases). V was cut by 0 bases and J by 15 bases, with 13 bases left in between. Germline loops: CDR1 SGHDT, CDR2 YYEEEE. The CDR3 is made up of 12 amino acids. CDR3 coding DNA: TGTGCCAGCAGCTTGGAAGGGGCCAGACGGTTCTTC. Translated, it gives CASSLEGARRFF.

This clonotype came up many times. This sequence joins TRBV5-1 and TRBJ1-3, with 8 bases lining up with TRBD1. The ends lost 4 bases at V and 4 bases at J; junction bases unmatched: 7. Per the germline V gene, CDR1 is SGHRS and CDR2 is YFSETQ. The CDR3 runs 15 residues. CDR3 sequence (DNA): TGCGCCAGCAGCGAGACAGGGGAGGTCGGAAACACCATATATTTT. This encodes CASSETGEVGNTIYF.

This chain uses TRBV20-1 with TRBJ2-5, with D possibly TRBD1 on 7 matching bases. The CDR3 runs 13 residues. Trimming removed 5 bases from V and 6 bases from J, with 16 bases in between. Germline V gene sequence: CDR1 DFQATT, CDR2 SNEGSKA (reference sequence). CDR3 protein: CSAAVGGGKTQYF. As DNA, the CDR3 is TGCAGTGCTGCCGTAGGGGGCGGGAAGACCCAGTACTTC.

This clonotype was seen ten or more times. The chain joins TRBV19 to TRBJ2-1; 9 nucleotides line up with TRBD2. The CDR3 has 15 residues. With V trimmed by 3 bases and J by 3 bases, 3 bases remained unmatched. Germline lookup yields CDR1 LNHDA and CDR2 SQIVND (reference sequence). CDR3 coding DNA: TGTGCCAGTAGTATCGGGCGGGGGGGCTACAATGAGCAGTTCTTC. Translating it yields CASSIGRGGYNEQFF.

Turning to this clonotype: One end of the junction is discordant with germline, which a read error may explain. V and J are TRBV18 and TRBJ2-5; D unresolved. Germline V CDR1 and CDR2: KGHSH, LQKENI. This CDR3 contains 12 residues. The CDR3 sequence is CTSSPDQETQYF. The CDR3 DNA reads TGTACCAGCTCACCCGACCAAGAGACCCAGTACTTC.

This clonotype was recorded many times. The chain couples TRBV6-6 to TRBJ2-5; 9 nucleotides match TRBD1. The germline V gene encodes CDR1 MNHNY and CDR2 SVGAGI (reference sequence). V lost 0 bases, J lost 2 bases, and 1 base stayed unmatched. The CDR3 spans 15 residues. CDR3 protein: CASSYSGQGQETQYF. In nucleotides, the CDR3 is TGTGCCAGCAGTTACTCCGGACAGGGGCAAGAGACCCAGTACTTC.

V and J are TRBV3-1 and TRBJ2-1, with 7 bases identical to TRBD2. V lost 1 base and J lost 6; bases outside the gene matches: 6. The CDR3 is 15 residues long. The germline V gene encodes CDR1 LGHDT and CDR2 YNNKEL (reference sequence). CDR3 nucleotide sequence: TGTGCCAGCAGCCAAGCGGCTAGCGGAACCAATGAGCAGTTCTTC. This encodes CASSQAASGTNEQFF.

The V and J genes are TRBV29-1 and TRBJ2-7, with 8 bases matching TRBD1. The CDR3 extends over 14 amino acids. The germline CDR1 and CDR2 sequences are SQVTM and ANQGSEA. The V gene end was trimmed by 5 bases and the J gene end by 0 bases; junction bases not matched to a gene: 6. The DNA for the CDR3 is TGCAGCGTTAGTCCAGGGGGCAGCTCCTACGAGCAGTACTTC. Protein product: CSVSPGGSSYEQYF.

The genes are TRBV29-1 and TRBJ2-5; maybe TRBD2 (5 bases). The germline V gene encodes CDR1 SQVTM and CDR2 ANQGSEA. V dropped 4 bases and J dropped 1 base, with 7 bases sitting between them. This CDR3 has 12 amino acids. This CDR3 reads CSVGGLQETQYF. The CDR3 coding sequence is TGCAGCGTTGGCGGACTCCAAGAGACCCAGTACTTC. Based on the CDR3 plus reference TRBV29-1 and TRBJ2-5, the full variable domain is SAVISQKPSRDICQRGTSLTIQCQVDSQVTMMFWYRQQPGQSLTLIATANQGSEATYESGFVIDKFPISRPNLTFSTLTVSNMSPEDSSIYLCSVGGLQETQYFGPGTRLLVL.